This T cell receptor beta chain was sequenced during a study of T cell changes during pregnancy in multiple sclerosis. Germline V lookup: CDR1 LNHDA, CDR2 SQIVND (reference sequence). Trimming at V came to 6 bases and at J to 3 bases, leaving 4 bases not matched to a gene. The CDR3 has 13 residues. Data came from immunoSEQ multiplex PCR; TCRdb stores just in-frame clones and leaves some out. The top ten clones hold approximately 3.8% of a sample with 50,000 to 60,000 clones, 85% to 95% of them seen once. The genes are TRBV19 and TRBJ1-1; 7 bases align to TRBD1. The material sequenced was peripheral blood, taken after pregnancy. The sequence was obtained from a female donor in good health, enrolled as a control in a pregnancy study. CDR3 in DNA: TGTGCCAGTAGAAGCAGGGGGGACACTGAAGCTTTCTTT. It codes for CASRSRGDTEAFF.